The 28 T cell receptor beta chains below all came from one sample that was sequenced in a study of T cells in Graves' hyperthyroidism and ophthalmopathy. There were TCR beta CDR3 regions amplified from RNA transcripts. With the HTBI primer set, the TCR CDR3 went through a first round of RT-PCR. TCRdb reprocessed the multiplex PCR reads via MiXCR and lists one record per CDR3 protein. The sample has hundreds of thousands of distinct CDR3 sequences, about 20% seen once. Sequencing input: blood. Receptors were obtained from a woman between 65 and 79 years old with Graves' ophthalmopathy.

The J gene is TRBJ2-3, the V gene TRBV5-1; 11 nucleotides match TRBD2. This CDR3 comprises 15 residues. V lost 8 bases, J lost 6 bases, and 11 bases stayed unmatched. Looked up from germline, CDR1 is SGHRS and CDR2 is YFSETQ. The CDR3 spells CASHLAGGTLDTQYF. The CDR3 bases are TGCGCCAGTCACCTAGCGGGAGGAACCCTTGATACGCAGTATTTT.

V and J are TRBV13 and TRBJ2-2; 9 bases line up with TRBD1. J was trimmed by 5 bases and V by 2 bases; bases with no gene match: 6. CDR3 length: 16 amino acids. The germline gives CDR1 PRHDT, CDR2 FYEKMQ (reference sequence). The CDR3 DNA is TGTGCCAGCAGCTTAACAGGGGGCCAAGGTACCGGGGAGCTGTTTTTT. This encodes CASSLTGGQGTGELFF.

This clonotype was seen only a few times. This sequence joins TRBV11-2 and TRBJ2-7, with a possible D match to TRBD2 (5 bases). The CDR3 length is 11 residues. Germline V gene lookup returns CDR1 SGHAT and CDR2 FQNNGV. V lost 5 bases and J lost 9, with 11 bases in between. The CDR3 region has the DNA TGTGCCAGCAGCGGGAGTGGGTGGCAGTACTTC. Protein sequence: CASSGSGWQYF.

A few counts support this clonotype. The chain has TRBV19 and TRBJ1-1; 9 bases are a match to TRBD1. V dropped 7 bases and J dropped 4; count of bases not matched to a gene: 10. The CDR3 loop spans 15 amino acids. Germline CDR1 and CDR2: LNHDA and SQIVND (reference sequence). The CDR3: CASTGTGLGSTEAFF. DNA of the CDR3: TGTGCCAGTACCGGGACAGGGTTGGGGAGCACTGAAGCTTTCTTT.

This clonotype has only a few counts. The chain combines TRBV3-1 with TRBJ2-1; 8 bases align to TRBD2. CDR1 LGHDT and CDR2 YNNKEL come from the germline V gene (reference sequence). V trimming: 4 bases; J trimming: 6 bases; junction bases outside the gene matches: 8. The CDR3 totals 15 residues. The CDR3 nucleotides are TGTGCCAGCAGCCCCCTGACGGGAGGGAGCAATGAGCAGTTCTTC. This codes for CASSPLTGGSNEQFF.

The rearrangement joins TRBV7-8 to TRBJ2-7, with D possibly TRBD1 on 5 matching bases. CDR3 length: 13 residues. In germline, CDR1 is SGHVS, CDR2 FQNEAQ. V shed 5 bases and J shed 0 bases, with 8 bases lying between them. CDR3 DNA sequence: TGTGCCAGCAGCGCGGACACCTCCTACGAGCAGTACTTC. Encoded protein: CASSADTSYEQYF.

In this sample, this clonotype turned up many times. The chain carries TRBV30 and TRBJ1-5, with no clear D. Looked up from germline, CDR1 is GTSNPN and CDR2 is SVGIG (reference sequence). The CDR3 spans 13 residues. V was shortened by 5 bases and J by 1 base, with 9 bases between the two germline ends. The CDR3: CAWSVTSNQPQHF. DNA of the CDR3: TGTGCCTGGTCAGTTACCAGCAATCAGCCCCAGCATTTT. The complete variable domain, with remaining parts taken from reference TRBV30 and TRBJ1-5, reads SQTIHQWPATLVQPVGSPLSLECTVEGTSNPNLYWYRQAAGRGLQLLFYSVGIGQISSEVPQNLSASRPQDRQFILSSKKLLLSDSGFYLCAWSVTSNQPQHFGDGTRLSIL.

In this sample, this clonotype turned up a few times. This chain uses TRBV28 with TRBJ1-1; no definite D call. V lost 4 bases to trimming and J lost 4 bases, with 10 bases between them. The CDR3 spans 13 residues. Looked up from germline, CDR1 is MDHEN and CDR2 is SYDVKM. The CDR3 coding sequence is TGTGCCAGCAGTTCCGTCTTAGGCACTGAAGCTTTCTTT. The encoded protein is CASSSVLGTEAFF.

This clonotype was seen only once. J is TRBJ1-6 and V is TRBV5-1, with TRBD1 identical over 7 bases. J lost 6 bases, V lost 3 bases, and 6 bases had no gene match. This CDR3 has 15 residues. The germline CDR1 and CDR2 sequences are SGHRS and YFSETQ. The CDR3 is CASSSGQVPNSPLHF. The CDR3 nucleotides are TGCGCCAGCAGCTCTGGACAGGTCCCTAATTCACCCCTCCACTTT.

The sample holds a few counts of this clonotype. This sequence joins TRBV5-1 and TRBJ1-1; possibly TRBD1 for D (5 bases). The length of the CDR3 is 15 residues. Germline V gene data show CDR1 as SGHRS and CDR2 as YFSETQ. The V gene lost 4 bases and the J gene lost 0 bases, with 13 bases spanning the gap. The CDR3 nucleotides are TGCGCCAGCAGCCCGACGGGGGATCTGAACACTGAAGCTTTCTTT. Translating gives CASSPTGDLNTEAFF. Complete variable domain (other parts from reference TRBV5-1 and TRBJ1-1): KAGVTQTPRYLIKTRGQQVTLSCSPISGHRSVSWYQQTPGQGLQFLFEYFSETQRNKGNFPGRFSGRQFSNSRSEMNVSTLELGDSALYLCASSPTGDLNTEAFFGQGTRLTVV.

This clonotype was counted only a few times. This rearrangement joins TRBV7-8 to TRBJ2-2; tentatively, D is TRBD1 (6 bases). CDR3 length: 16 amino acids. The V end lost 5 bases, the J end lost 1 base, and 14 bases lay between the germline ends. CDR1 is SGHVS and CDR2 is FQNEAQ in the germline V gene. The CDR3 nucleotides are TGTGCCAGCAGCCAACCACCGGGACAGAACACCGGGGAGCTGTTTTTT. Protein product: CASSQPPGQNTGELFF.

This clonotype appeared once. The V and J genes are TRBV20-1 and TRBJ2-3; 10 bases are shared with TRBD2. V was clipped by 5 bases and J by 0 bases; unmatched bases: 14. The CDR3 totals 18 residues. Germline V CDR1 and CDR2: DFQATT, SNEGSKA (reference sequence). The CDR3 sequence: CSASRTSGVRVSTDTQYF. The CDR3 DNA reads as TGCAGTGCTTCCCGGACTAGCGGAGTGAGGGTTAGCACAGATACGCAGTATTTT.

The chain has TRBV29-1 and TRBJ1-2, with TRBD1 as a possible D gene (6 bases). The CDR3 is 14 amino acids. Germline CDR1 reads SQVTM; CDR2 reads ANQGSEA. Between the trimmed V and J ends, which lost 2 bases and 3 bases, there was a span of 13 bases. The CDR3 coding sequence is TGCAGCGTTGAACGGGGGGGGGCCCACTATGGCTACACCTTC. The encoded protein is CSVERGGAHYGYTF.

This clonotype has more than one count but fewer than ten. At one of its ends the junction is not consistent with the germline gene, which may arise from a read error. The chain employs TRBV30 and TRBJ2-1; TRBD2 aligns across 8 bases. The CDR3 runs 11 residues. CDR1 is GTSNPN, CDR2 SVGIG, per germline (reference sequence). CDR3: CGGGEYNEQFF. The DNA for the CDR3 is TGCGGGGGGGGAGAATACAATGAGCAGTTCTTC.

In nucleotides, the CDR3 is TGTGCCAGCAGTGATCTACTAGCGGGAGGCTCCTACAATGAGCAGTTCTTC. It encodes CASSDLLAGGSYNEQFF. The rearrangement uses TRBV9 and TRBJ2-1; 12 bases are shared with TRBD2. Germline CDR1 and CDR2: SGDLS and YYNGEE. With V trimmed by 5 bases and J by 0 bases, 6 bases remained unmatched. The CDR3 length is 17 residues.

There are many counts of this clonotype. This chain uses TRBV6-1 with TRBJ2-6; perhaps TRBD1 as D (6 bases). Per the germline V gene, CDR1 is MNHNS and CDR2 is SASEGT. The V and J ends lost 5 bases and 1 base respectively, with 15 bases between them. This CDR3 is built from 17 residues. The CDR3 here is CASSTTGLKSGANVLTF. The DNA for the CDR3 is TGTGCCAGCAGTACTACAGGGTTAAAGTCTGGGGCCAACGTCCTGACTTTC.

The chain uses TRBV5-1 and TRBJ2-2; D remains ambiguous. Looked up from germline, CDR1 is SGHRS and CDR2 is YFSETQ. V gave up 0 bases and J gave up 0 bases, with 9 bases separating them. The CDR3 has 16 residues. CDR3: CASSLETWSNTGELFF. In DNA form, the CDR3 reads TGCGCCAGCAGCTTGGAGACTTGGTCGAACACCGGGGAGCTGTTTTTT.

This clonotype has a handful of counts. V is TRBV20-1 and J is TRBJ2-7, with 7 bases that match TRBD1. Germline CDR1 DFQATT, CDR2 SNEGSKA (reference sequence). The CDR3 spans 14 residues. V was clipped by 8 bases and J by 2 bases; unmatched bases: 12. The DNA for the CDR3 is TGCAGTCACCTCTCCGGGACAGTACCCTACGAGCAGTACTTC. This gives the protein CSHLSGTVPYEQYF.

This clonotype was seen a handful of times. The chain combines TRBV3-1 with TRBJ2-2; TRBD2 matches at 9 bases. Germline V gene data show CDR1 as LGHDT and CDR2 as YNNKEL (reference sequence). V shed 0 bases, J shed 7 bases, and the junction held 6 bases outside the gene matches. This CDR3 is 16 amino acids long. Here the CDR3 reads CASSQEGSGRHGELFF. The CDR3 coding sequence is TGTGCCAGCAGCCAAGAGGGTAGCGGGAGACACGGGGAGCTGTTTTTT. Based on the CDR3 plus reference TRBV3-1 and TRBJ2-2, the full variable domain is DTAVSQTPKYLVTQMGNDKSIKCEQNLGHDTMYWYKQDSKKFLKIMFSYNNKELIINETVPNRFSPKSPDKAHLNLHINSLELGDSAVYFCASSQEGSGRHGELFFGEGSRLTVL.

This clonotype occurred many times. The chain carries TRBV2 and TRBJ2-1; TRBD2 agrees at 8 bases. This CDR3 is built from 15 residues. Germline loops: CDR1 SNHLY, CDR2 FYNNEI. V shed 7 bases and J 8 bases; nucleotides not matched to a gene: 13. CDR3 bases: TGTGCCAGCAAACCCAACGGGGGGGAATGGTATGAGCAGTTCTTC. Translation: CASKPNGGEWYEQFF.

The CDR3 bases are TGTGCCAGCAGTCCAGGGACAGGGGGCGACCCGTTTAACTATGGCTACACCTTC. Protein: CASSPGTGGDPFNYGYTF. The chain is built from TRBV6-1 and TRBJ1-2; 12 nucleotides match TRBD1. The CDR3 spans 18 residues. CDR1 is MNHNS and CDR2 is SASEGT in the germline V gene. The V gene end was trimmed by 5 bases and the J gene end by 1 base; junction bases not matched to a gene: 11.

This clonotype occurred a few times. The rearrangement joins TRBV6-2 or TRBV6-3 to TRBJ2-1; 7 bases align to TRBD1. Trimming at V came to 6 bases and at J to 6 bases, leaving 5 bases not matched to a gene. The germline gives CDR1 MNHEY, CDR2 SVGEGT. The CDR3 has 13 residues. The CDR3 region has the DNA TGTGCCAGCAGACCTACAGGGGTCAATGAGCAGTTCTTC. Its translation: CASRPTGVNEQFF.

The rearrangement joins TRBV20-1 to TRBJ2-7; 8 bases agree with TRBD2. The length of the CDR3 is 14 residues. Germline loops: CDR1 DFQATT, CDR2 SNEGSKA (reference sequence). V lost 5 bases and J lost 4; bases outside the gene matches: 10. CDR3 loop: CSADPGGAHYEQYF. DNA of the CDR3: TGCAGTGCTGACCCGGGGGGGGCTCATTACGAGCAGTACTTC.

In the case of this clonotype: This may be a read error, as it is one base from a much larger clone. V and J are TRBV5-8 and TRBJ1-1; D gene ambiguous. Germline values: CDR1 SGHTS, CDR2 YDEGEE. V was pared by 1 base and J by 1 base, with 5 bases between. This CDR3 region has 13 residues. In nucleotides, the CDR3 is TGTGCCAGCAGCTTGCTTACGAACACTGAAGCTTTCTTT. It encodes CASSLLTNTEAFF.

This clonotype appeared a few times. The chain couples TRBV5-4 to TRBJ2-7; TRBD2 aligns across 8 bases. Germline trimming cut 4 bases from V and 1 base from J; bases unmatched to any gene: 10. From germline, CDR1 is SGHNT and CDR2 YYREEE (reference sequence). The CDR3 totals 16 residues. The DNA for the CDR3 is TGTGCCAGCAGCCTTCGAACGGCGGGAGGTTCCTACGAGCAGTACTTC. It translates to CASSLRTAGGSYEQYF.

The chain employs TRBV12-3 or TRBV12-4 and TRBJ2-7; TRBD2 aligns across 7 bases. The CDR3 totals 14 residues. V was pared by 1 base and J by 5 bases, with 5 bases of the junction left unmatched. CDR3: CASSLELATHEQYF. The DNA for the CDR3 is TGTGCCAGCAGTTTAGAACTAGCGACCCACGAGCAGTACTTC.

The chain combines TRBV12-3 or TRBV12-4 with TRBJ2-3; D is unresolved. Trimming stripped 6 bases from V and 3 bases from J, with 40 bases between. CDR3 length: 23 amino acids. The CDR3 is CASSLESVPWTDAKKGWTDTQYF. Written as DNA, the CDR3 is TGTGCCAGCAGCTTGGAGTCCGTCCCGTGGACGGACGCCAAAAAGGGATGGACAGATACGCAGTATTTT.

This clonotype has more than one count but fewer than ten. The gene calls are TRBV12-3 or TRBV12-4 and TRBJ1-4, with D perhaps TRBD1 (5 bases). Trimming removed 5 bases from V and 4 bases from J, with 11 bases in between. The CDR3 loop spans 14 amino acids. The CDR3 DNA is TGTGCCAGCAGTCCCGGGGACCTTAATGAAAAACTGTTTTTT. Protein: CASSPGDLNEKLFF.